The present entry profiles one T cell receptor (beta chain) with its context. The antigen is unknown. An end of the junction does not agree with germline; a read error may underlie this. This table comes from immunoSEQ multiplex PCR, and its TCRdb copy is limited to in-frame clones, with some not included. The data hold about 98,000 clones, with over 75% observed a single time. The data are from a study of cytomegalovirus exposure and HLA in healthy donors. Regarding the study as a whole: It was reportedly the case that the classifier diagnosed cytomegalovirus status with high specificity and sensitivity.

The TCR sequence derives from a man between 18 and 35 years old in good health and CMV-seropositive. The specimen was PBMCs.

CDR3 bases: TGTGCCAGCAGCTGGGTGACAGGCTCCAACGAGCAGTACTTC. This translates into CASSWVTGSNEQYF. V and J are TRBV7-9 and TRBJ2-7, with TRBD1 as a possible D gene (6 bases). The CDR3 spans 14 residues. Germline V gene lookup returns CDR1 SEHNR and CDR2 FQNEAQ (reference sequence).